This TCR beta chain was profiled in a study of T cells in Graves' hyperthyroidism and ophthalmopathy (dated by TCRdb to about 2019). Describing the broader study: Peripheral blood was collected at initial diagnosis, before any treatment. To identify TCR V-J signatures that set the groups apart, the researchers used a discovery cohort of more than 95 patients, made up of under 45 with Graves' ophthalmopathy and 57 with stable Graves' hyperthyroidism. An independent validation cohort of fewer than 20 hyperthyroidism patients and about 15 patients who later progressed to ophthalmopathy tested prospective prediction of ophthalmopathy. For training and testing, the 100 or so patients in the discovery cohort were randomly divided in a 7:3 ratio. The study also compared thyroid tissue and blood T-cell repertoires from about six Graves' hyperthyroidism patients. Once sampling was done, hyperthyroidism patients were given methimazole at a starting dose of 30 mg daily, whereas ophthalmopathy patients were given high-dose intravenous methylprednisolone. TCR Vbeta CDR3 sequencing of roughly 140 peripheral blood samples (roughly 43 ophthalmopathy, about 80 hyperthyroidism and roughly 17 progressor patients) is reported in the paper.

Hyperthyroidism patients were aged 18 to 65 years and newly diagnosed, with disease duration of less than 2 months. Patients with uncontrolled infections, other autoimmune diseases, pregnancy or lactation were excluded. Diagnoses were established on the basis of clinical symptoms, serum thyroxine and TRAb, thyroid ultrasound, and orbital computed tomography. Blood from progressor patients was drawn when they were first diagnosed with hyperthyroidism, before any ophthalmopathy symptoms appeared. PBMCs were separated from around 9.1 ml of fresh peripheral blood using Ficoll-Paque density gradient centrifugation. Progressor patients were initially diagnosed with Graves' hyperthyroidism and developed ophthalmopathy during follow-up. Total RNA was extracted with Trizol reagent, and quality was checked on an Agilent 2100 Bioanalyzer. Overall results and qualifications from the work: Sample size was not statistically predetermined, and blinding of investigators to group allocation was not performed. In validation, the model predicted progression to ophthalmopathy with roughly 70% sensitivity and roughly 72% specificity, a median of 6.5 months before onset. Blood samples also contained most of the expanded thyroid clonotypes (frequency above 0.001), which suggests that blood repertoires may reflect thyroid immune responses. Ophthalmopathy was separated from stable hyperthyroidism by a 13 V-J signature model, with roughly 88% sensitivity and just over 81% specificity obtained in cross-validation and 80%/75% obtained in testing.

The V and J ends are trimmed by 4 bases and 8 bases, leaving 17 bases between them. Taken from the germline V gene, the CDR1 and CDR2 loops are SQVTM and ANQGSEA. CDR3 length: 13 amino acids, cysteine to phenylalanine. Only the CDR3 DNA is retained, 39 bases long and in frame from the first base. Amplification of TCR beta CDR3 regions was carried out from RNA transcripts. A first-round RT-PCR of the TCR CDR3 used the HTBI primer set with the Qiagen OneStep RT-PCR kit. The libraries were constructed in a second round of multiplex PCR and then size-selected and purified. Libraries were sequenced paired-end with 100 bp reads on an Illumina HiSeq2000. The authors' analysis ran thus. SOAPnuke was used to process the raw data, with reads discarded if the reads contained adapters or uncalled bases, had a mean Phred below 15, or lacked an exact constant-primer or identifier match. COPE v1.2.5 was used to merge the high-quality paired reads, and each unique nucleotide sequence was defined as a clonotype. MiTCR v1.1 was used to align the clonotypes against IMGT TRBV, TRBD and TRBJ reference segments. Only V-J combinations with frequency above 0.0001, covering about 99% of repertoires, were analysed. A TCS score was defined as the ratio of F50 (clonal expansion) to E x V (chaos), with BLOSUM62-based TCRdist applied between CDR3 peptides within each V-J. Welch's t-statistics and random forest reduced fewer than 550 V-J features to 10 to 15, which were used in a naive Bayes classifier (R e1071). The public reads were reprocessed in TCRdb via fastp at Q25 and MiXCR, keeping in-frame beta chains. Duplicate CDR3 protein sequences are folded into a single record with the most common DNA and genes. None of the V and J calls come from the authors' own analysis; TCRdb made them. In all, the sample holds roughly 580,000 distinct CDR3 sequences, and roughly 13% of those were seen once. Roughly 5.7% of the sample belongs to the ten largest clones.

This clonotype was observed at least ten times. This receptor's antigen is unknown. Per-base quality was not reported, and no clone a single base away is much larger than it. Material for sequencing was blood. The receptor was isolated from a woman in her thirties with Graves' hyperthyroidism that later progressed to Graves' ophthalmopathy. The chain is made from TRBV29-1 and TRBJ1-1; the D segment cannot be called with confidence. Here is the DNA: TGCAGCGTTGGAAACCCAGGTACGGGGGAAGCTTTCTTT. Its protein is CSVGNPGTGEAFF.